This TCR beta chain was sequenced during a study of T-cell memory formation after mild COVID-19. Study as a whole: Most TCR clusters belonged to a single donor.

The V and J ends lost 1 base and 4 bases respectively, with 10 bases between them. Germline V gene sequence: CDR1 SGHDN, CDR2 FVKESK. The CDR3 totals 14 residues. This clonotype was seen a handful of times. Its antigen is undetermined. 5'RACE with constant-segment primers built TCRalpha and TCRbeta cDNA libraries with UMIs. TCRdb ran MiXCR on the 5' RACE reads and lists one entry per CDR3 protein. The sample consists of under 600,000 distinct CDR3 sequences, 20% to 25% of them appearing once. Broader study findings: A balance of CD4 and CD8 characterized clones contracting day 15 to 85, whereas later expanders leaned CD4+. Second-wave clones peaking on day 37 lacked confirmed SARS-CoV-2 specificity.

The chain carries TRBV14 and TRBJ1-1, with D possibly TRBD1 on 6 matching bases. The source of this sequence is an adult woman who had mild COVID-19 (a few samples of this study predate the infection). Cell type and time point are not known. What was sequenced was PBMCs or a T cell subset sorted from them (not recorded which). CDR3 DNA sequence: TGTGCCAGCAGCCAAGGCGGGGGGCTCACTGAAGCTTTCTTT. Protein: CASSQGGGLTEAFF.